The 21 T cell receptor beta chains given below trace back to one sample, sequenced in a study of T cells in Graves' hyperthyroidism and ophthalmopathy (dated by TCRdb to the late 2010s). Library method: multiplex PCR. Sequencing took place on an Illumina HiSeq 2000. Amplification of TCR beta CDR3 regions was carried out from RNA transcripts. A first-round RT-PCR of the TCR CDR3 used the HTBI primer set with the Qiagen OneStep RT-PCR kit. The public reads were reanalyzed by TCRdb: fastp trimming at Q25, MiXCR alignment, in-frame beta chains only. Every entry covers one CDR3 protein and lists the most common genes and DNA from its rows. This sample lists over 350,000 distinct CDR3 sequences; around a sixth were detected once. Less than 45% of the sample is taken by the ten largest. Sequenced: blood. These receptor sequences come from a man aged 18-30 years with Graves' ophthalmopathy.

This clonotype was detected ten times or more. This chain links TRBV2 with TRBJ2-7; 9 bases are shared with TRBD1. This CDR3 comprises 14 residues. Looked up from germline, CDR1 is SNHLY and CDR2 is FYNNEI. Trimming at V came to 5 bases and at J to 4 bases, leaving 6 bases not matched to a gene. The CDR3 sequence is CASSSGTGWYEQYF. CDR3 DNA: TGTGCCAGCAGTAGTGGGACAGGGTGGTACGAGCAGTACTTC.

This clonotype was observed many times. The rearrangement links TRBV3-1 to TRBJ1-1; the D is unclear. Germline V gene data show CDR1 as LGHDT and CDR2 as YNNKEL (reference sequence). CDR3 length equals 14 residues. V dropped 1 base and J dropped 2 bases, with 8 bases sitting between them. CDR3 DNA sequence: TGTGCCAGCAGCCAAGGCCAGCTAAACACTGAAGCTTTCTTT. This encodes CASSQGQLNTEAFF.

This clonotype appeared a single time. The chain uses TRBV29-1 and TRBJ2-7, with D perhaps being TRBD1 or TRBD2 (6 bases each). This CDR3 spans 16 amino acids. Per germline, CDR1 SQVTM and CDR2 ANQGSEA. The V gene lost 5 bases and the J gene lost 0 bases, with 20 bases spanning the gap. The CDR3 loop is CSVQLRGGSYSYEQYF. DNA for the CDR3: TGCAGCGTTCAGCTGAGAGGGGGGTCCTACTCCTACGAGCAGTACTTC.

Ten or more counts support this clonotype. The chain is built from TRBV12-3 or TRBV12-4 and TRBJ1-3; 7 bases are a match to TRBD1. CDR3 size: 15 residues. The V segment lost 6 bases and the J segment 1 base; nucleotides outside the gene matches: 6. The CDR3 loop reads CASSLDRVSGNTIYF. As DNA, the CDR3 is TGTGCCAGCAGCCTAGACAGGGTTTCTGGAAACACCATATATTTT.

J is TRBJ2-6 and V is TRBV19; no clear D gene. This CDR3 is 13 amino acids long. The V gene's germline CDR1 is LNHDA and CDR2 SQIVND (reference sequence). The V and J ends lost 11 bases and 4 bases respectively, with 12 bases between them. Here the CDR3 DNA reads TGTGCCTCATCAGGTTGGGGGGCCAACGTCCTGACTTTC. This translates into CASSGWGANVLTF.

This clonotype has at least ten counts. The V and J genes are TRBV2 and TRBJ2-2, with a possible D match to TRBD1 (6 bases). The V gene lost 1 base and the J gene lost 1 base, with 7 bases spanning the gap. This CDR3 has 15 amino acids. Germline assignment: CDR1 SNHLY and CDR2 FYNNEI. The CDR3: CASSEVGQNTGELFF. The CDR3 DNA follows: TGTGCCAGCAGTGAAGTGGGACAGAACACCGGGGAGCTGTTTTTT.

The table lists this clonotype with many counts. The chain uses TRBV7-9 and TRBJ2-7, with D perhaps matching TRBD1 (7 bases). The CDR3 consists of 14 residues. V lost 6 bases and J 2 bases, leaving 14 bases between the germline ends. The germline V gene has CDR1 SEHNR and CDR2 FQNEAQ (reference sequence). The CDR3 protein is CASSSQGGPYEQYF. The DNA of the CDR3 is TGTGCCAGCAGTTCTCAGGGGGGTCCCTACGAGCAGTACTTC.

This clonotype was picked up a small number of times. The CDR3 protein is CSVWVNTGELFF. The DNA for the CDR3 is TGCAGCGTTTGGGTAAACACCGGGGAGCTGTTTTTT. The chain recombines TRBV29-1 with TRBJ2-2, with D hard to call. V lost 5 bases and J lost 2, with 6 bases in between. Germline CDR1 is SQVTM and CDR2 is ANQGSEA. This CDR3 has 12 amino acids.

This clonotype was detected a few times. This chain uses TRBV12-5 with TRBJ2-1; no definite D call. V was pared by 2 bases and J by 4 bases, with 9 bases between. Germline V gene lookup returns CDR1 LGHNT and CDR2 FRNRAP. The CDR3 has 14 amino acids. CDR3 region: CASGLFPNYNEQFF. For the CDR3, the DNA is TGTGCTAGTGGTTTGTTTCCGAATTACAATGAGCAGTTCTTC.

The chain carries TRBV19 and TRBJ1-4; TRBD1 matches at 8 bases. The J segment lost 7 bases and the V segment lost 2 bases, leaving 6 bases of the junction unmatched. Germline CDR1 reads LNHDA; CDR2 reads SQIVND (reference sequence). The CDR3 spans 15 residues. The CDR3 nucleotides read TGTGCCAGTAGTATATACGGACAGGGAGGTGAAAAACTGTTTTTT. As protein: CASSIYGQGGEKLFF.

This clonotype was counted a few times. The V gene is TRBV5-4, the J gene TRBJ1-6; D uncertain. CDR3 size: 16 residues. V was trimmed by 6 bases and J by 0 bases, leaving 13 bases between them. The germline gives CDR1 SGHNT, CDR2 YYREEE (reference sequence). The CDR3 loop reads CASTQTSSSYNSPLHF. Here the CDR3 DNA reads TGTGCCAGCACCCAGACCTCAAGCTCCTATAATTCACCCCTCCACTTT.

This clonotype was seen many times. V gene TRBV12-3 or TRBV12-4 combines with J gene TRBJ2-1; TRBD2 is a possible D gene (5 bases). With 5 bases removed from V and 8 bases from J, the gap between germline ends came to 16 bases. This CDR3 has 14 amino acids. CDR3 region: CASSDGLAGDEQFF. The DNA of the CDR3 is TGTGCCAGCAGTGATGGACTTGCCGGGGATGAGCAGTTCTTC.

This clonotype appeared a few times. The chain couples TRBV7-8 to TRBJ1-2; no firm D call. The CDR3 totals 14 residues. The germline CDR1 and CDR2 sequences are SGHVS and FQNEAQ. Trimming left V 4 bases short and J 5 bases short, with 14 bases between. CDR3 region: CASSSFGGGYGYTF. In DNA, the CDR3 is TGTGCCAGCAGCTCTTTCGGAGGCGGGTATGGCTACACCTTC.

This clonotype was detected only a few times. The chain uses TRBV27 and TRBJ2-7; 8 positions agree with TRBD1. Germline CDR1 reads MNHEY; CDR2 reads SMNVEV (reference sequence). This CDR3 region has 16 residues. Losses at the gene ends were 5 bases for V and 0 bases for J; bases not matched to a gene: 9. DNA of the CDR3: TGTGCCAGCAGTGAATACGACAGGGGACCCTCCTACGAGCAGTACTTC. It is translated as CASSEYDRGPSYEQYF.

In its sample, this clonotype was seen many times. CDR3: CASSPDREGQPQHF. The CDR3 bases are TGCGCCAGCAGCCCTGACAGGGAGGGGCAGCCCCAGCATTTT. This chain links TRBV5-1 with TRBJ1-5, with TRBD1 identical over 7 bases. The CDR3 loop spans 14 amino acids. V lost 4 bases to trimming and J lost 7 bases; unmatched junction nucleotides: 8. Germline loops: CDR1 SGHRS, CDR2 YFSETQ.

This clonotype was found many times. The chain links TRBV7-9 to TRBJ1-2, with D unresolved. CDR3 length equals 12 residues. In germline, CDR1 is SEHNR, CDR2 FQNEAQ (reference sequence). V was trimmed by 2 bases and J by 8 bases, leaving 9 bases between them. The CDR3 sequence is CASSLSQDGYTF. In DNA form, the CDR3 reads TGTGCCAGCAGCTTATCCCAGGACGGCTACACCTTC.

This clonotype has at least ten counts. This chain uses TRBV11-2 with TRBJ1-3, with D tentatively TRBD1 (5 bases). CDR1 is SGHAT, CDR2 FQNNGV, per germline. The CDR3 consists of 15 residues. Trimming removed 6 bases at V and 0 bases at J, with 12 bases between. The CDR3 sequence: CASRLQGYSGNTIYF. The CDR3 coding sequence is TGTGCCAGCAGACTTCAGGGCTACTCTGGAAACACCATATATTTT.

There are many counts of this clonotype. This sequence joins TRBV6-1 and TRBJ1-1, with TRBD1 matching 8 bases. The CDR3 has 14 residues. J gave up 11 bases and V 6 bases, and 14 bases lay outside the gene matches. CDR1 and CDR2 from the germline V gene are MNHNS and SASEGT. CDR3: CASSSGQGTVSAFF. CDR3 nucleotides: TGTGCCAGCAGCAGCGGACAGGGAACCGTTTCGGCTTTCTTT.

The chain recombines TRBV24-1 with TRBJ1-2; D ambiguous. The CDR3 is 11 amino acids. In germline, CDR1 is KGHDR, CDR2 SFDVKD. The germline V and J ends were trimmed by 4 bases and 8 bases, with 7 bases remaining between them. CDR3 protein: CATSDGVGYTF. CDR3 coding DNA: TGTGCCACCAGTGACGGCGTGGGCTACACCTTC.

This clonotype has at least ten counts. The chain has TRBV20-1 and TRBJ2-1; tentatively, D is TRBD2 (5 bases). Germline V gives CDR1 DFQATT, CDR2 SNEGSKA (reference sequence). The CDR3 is 11 amino acids. The ends were cut back, 4 bases at V and 6 bases at J, with 7 bases in the middle. As DNA, the CDR3 is TGCAGTGCTACACTAGGCAATGAGCAGTTCTTC. This codes for CSATLGNEQFF.

This clonotype was seen repeatedly, ten times or more. CDR3 loop: CASRKGTLTQYF. As DNA, the CDR3 is TGTGCCAGCAGAAAGGGGACCCTTACGCAGTATTTT. The chain combines TRBV12-3 or TRBV12-4 with TRBJ2-3; either TRBD1 or TRBD2 may fit D (5 bases each). Trimming removed 6 bases at V and 8 bases at J, with 12 bases between. The CDR3 has 12 amino acids.